This TCR beta chain was documented in a study of human T cells and chemical hapten exposure. Study-wide points: Patch test score showed a positive correlation with PT1 expanded TCR counts.

TCRdb independently ran MiXCR on the RACE reads; one entry per CDR3 protein. The data hold 350,000 to 400,000 distinct CDR3 sequences, with around 6% observed a single time. Time point given: patch test 2, 6 weeks after DPC sensitization. The treatment is: therapeutic diphenylcyclopropenone sensitization with weekly scalp DPC. This CDR3 is built from 16 residues. Trimming left V 0 bases short and J 7 bases short, with 13 bases between. Germline CDR1 reads ENHRY; CDR2 reads SYGVKD. This clonotype appeared many times. The antigen is not known. Sequenced here: whole blood, sampled in connection with sensitization to the hapten diphenylcyclopropenone (DPC). This clonotype originated in a woman aged 18-30 years with alopecia areata. Some clones in this sample may be carry-over from other donors' samples. The V gene is TRBV10-3, the J gene TRBJ1-6; D may be TRBD1 (5 bases). Written as DNA, the CDR3 is TGTGCCATCAGTGAGTCTTCAGGGTATAGGAATTCACCCCTCCACTTT. Residues: CAISESSGYRNSPLHF.